The 20 T cell receptor beta chains in this list originate from one sample, sequenced in a study of molecular identifiers for immune sequencing clone quantification. MiXCR, applied by TCRdb to the PCR reads, yields one record per CDR3 protein. Among approximately 670,000 distinct CDR3 sequences listed, just under 20% were seen once. Specimen: naive CD8+ T cells from blood, with Jurkat cell RNA spiked in. Documented subset: FACS-sorted CD8+CD4-CCR7+CD45RA+ naive T cells. All receptors derive from a human donor in good health. Some libraries in this study had Jurkat cell RNA spiked in.

This clonotype was counted ten times or more. V usage is TRBV13 and J usage is TRBJ1-5; D remains ambiguous. This CDR3 has 12 residues. Looked up from germline, CDR1 is PRHDT and CDR2 is FYEKMQ (reference sequence). V shed 5 bases and J shed 6 bases, with 8 bases lying between them. CDR3 coding DNA: TGTGCCAGCAGCCGAAGAGGTCAGCCCCAGCATTTT. Protein: CASSRRGQPQHF.

A few counts support this clonotype. The chain employs TRBV6-2 or TRBV6-3 and TRBJ1-5, with a possible D match to TRBD1 (5 bases). Germline V gene data show CDR1 as MNHEY and CDR2 as SVGEGT. This CDR3 is built from 15 residues. Between the trimmed V and J ends, which lost 4 bases and 6 bases, there was a span of 16 bases. This chain's CDR3 is CASSSFGGTSQPQHF. DNA for the CDR3: TGTGCCAGCAGTTCTTTCGGAGGGACGAGTCAGCCCCAGCATTTT.

Many counts were recorded for this clonotype. The chain is built from TRBV12-2 and TRBJ2-7; no check of the table's D call, TRBD2, against the DNA was made. TRBV12-2 is described as a pseudogene. The CDR3 is 13 residues long. The DNA of the CDR3 is TGTGCAAGTCGCTTGAAGCGGGGGTACGAGCAGTACTTC. This sequence encodes CASRLKRGYEQYF.

The sample holds many counts of this clonotype. The chain is built from TRBV5-4 and TRBJ2-1, with 14 positions matching TRBD2. V was clipped by 1 base and J by 12 bases; unmatched bases: 6. CDR1 is SGHNT and CDR2 is YYREEE in the germline V gene (reference sequence). The CDR3 contains 15 residues. The CDR3 loop is CASSLRGLAGEGQFF. CDR3 in DNA: TGTGCCAGCAGCTTGCGGGGACTAGCGGGGGAAGGGCAGTTCTTC.

A remark on this clonotype: Just one base apart from a much larger clone, this may be a read error. CDR3 region: CASGPRADLEAFF. CDR3 DNA: TGTGCCAGCGGCCCCCGGGCCGATCTTGAAGCTTTCTTT. The chain couples TRBV6-1 to TRBJ1-1; D unclear. This CDR3 is 13 amino acids long. The V and J ends lost 8 bases and 7 bases respectively, with 17 bases between them. The germline V gene encodes CDR1 MNHNS and CDR2 SASEGT.

This rearrangement joins TRBV9 to TRBJ1-2, with D tentatively TRBD1 (5 bases). The CDR3 has 17 amino acids. Germline loops: CDR1 SGDLS, CDR2 YYNGEE. Trimming took 3 bases from V and 0 from J, leaving 18 bases between them. For the CDR3, the DNA is TGTGCCAGCAGCGGGGGGGGAAGGACACACCCTAACTATGGCTACACCTTC. This sequence encodes CASSGGGRTHPNYGYTF.

The rearrangement uses TRBV13 and TRBJ2-3; D may correspond to TRBD1 or TRBD2 (5 bases each). Germline-derived CDR1 and CDR2 are PRHDT and FYEKMQ (reference sequence). V gave up 5 bases and J gave up 0 bases, with 12 bases separating them. The CDR3 contains 15 residues. The CDR3 region has the DNA TGTGCCAGCAGCCCGGGACGGGGAAGCACAGATACGCAGTATTTT. It yields the protein CASSPGRGSTDTQYF. Variable domain in full (rest from reference TRBV13 and TRBJ2-3): AAGVIQSPRHLIKEKRETATLKCYPIPRHDTVYWYQQGPGQDPQFLISFYEKMQSDKGSIPDRFSAQQFSDYHSELNMSSLELGDSALYFCASSPGRGSTDTQYFGPGTRLTVL.

This clonotype was recorded at least ten times. CDR3 nucleotides: TGCAGCGTTGAGAGAATAGCAGATACGCAGTATTTT. Amino acids: CSVERIADTQYF. V usage is TRBV29-1 and J usage is TRBJ2-3, with D uncertain. With 3 bases removed from V and 4 bases from J, the gap between germline ends came to 8 bases. Germline loops: CDR1 SQVTM, CDR2 ANQGSEA. CDR3 length: 12 amino acids.

This rearrangement joins TRBV5-3 to TRBJ1-1; D call uncertain. TRBV5-3 is an open reading frame, and its role is uncertain. There are 12 residues in the CDR3. Trimming pared 2 bases from V and 11 bases from J, leaving 13 bases between. CDR3 residues: CARSLVWLEAFF. CDR3 coding DNA: TGTGCCAGAAGCTTAGTTTGGTTGGAGGCTTTCTTT.

The chain carries TRBV13 and TRBJ1-6, with TRBD1 matching over 9 bases. The V gene's germline CDR1 is PRHDT and CDR2 FYEKMQ (reference sequence). V dropped 6 bases and J dropped 13; count of bases not matched to a gene: 7. The CDR3 extends over 13 amino acids. This CDR3 is CASSAGQGFPLHF. In DNA form, the CDR3 reads TGTGCCAGCAGTGCGGGACAGGGTTTTCCCCTCCACTTT.

Notes on this clonotype: This may stem from a read error, because a much larger clone lies one nucleotide away. This rearrangement joins TRBV11-3 to TRBJ2-3; 7 bases fit TRBD2. The CDR3 spans 15 residues. CDR1 SGHNT and CDR2 YENEEA come from the germline V gene. CDR3 loop: CASSFKGRGSDTRYF. CDR3 bases: TGTGCCAGCAGCTTCAAGGGGAGGGGATCTGATACGCGGTATTTT.

The CDR3 DNA sequence: TGTGCCAGCTCACCACCCGGAGGGAGGGATCAGCCCCAGCATTTT. Protein sequence: CASSPPGGRDQPQHF. This chain links TRBV18 with TRBJ1-5; D is undetermined. Per germline, CDR1 KGHSH and CDR2 LQKENI. The CDR3 has 15 amino acids. The V end lost 0 bases, the J end lost 5 bases, and 11 bases lay between the germline ends. The variable domain in full, with the rest retrieved from reference TRBV18 and TRBJ1-5, is NAGVMQNPRHLVRRRGQEARLRCSPMKGHSHVYWYRQLPEEGLKFMVYLQKENIIDESGMPKERFSAEFPKEGPSILRIQQVVRGDSAAYFCASSPPGGRDQPQHFGDGTRLSIL.

A few counts support this clonotype. The rearrangement uses TRBV19 and TRBJ1-5; D is uncertain. Looked up from germline, CDR1 is LNHDA and CDR2 is SQIVND (reference sequence). The CDR3 spans 13 residues. Trimming left V 9 bases short and J 0 bases short, with 9 bases between. CDR3 amino acids: CASASSSNQPQHF. CDR3 DNA: TGTGCCAGCGCCTCGAGTAGCAATCAGCCCCAGCATTTT.

There are many counts of this clonotype. The chain carries TRBV6-2 or TRBV6-3 and TRBJ2-7; D might be TRBD1 or TRBD2, each matching 5 bases. The CDR3 covers 13 residues. V lost 7 bases and J lost 3, with 13 bases in between. Germline V CDR1 and CDR2: MNHEY, SVGEGT. CDR3 region: CASTSGTGYEQYF. CDR3 DNA: TGTGCCAGCACCTCCGGGACCGGCTACGAGCAGTACTTC.

This clonotype was counted ten times or more. CDR3 region: CATSDLHLQGPQNTEAFF. The DNA of the CDR3 is TGTGCCACCAGTGATTTGCATCTACAGGGGCCCCAGAACACTGAAGCTTTCTTT. This chain joins TRBV24-1 and TRBJ1-1; TRBD1 aligns across 7 bases. The CDR3 covers 18 residues. CDR1 is KGHDR, CDR2 SFDVKD, per germline. With 0 bases clipped from V and 1 base from J, the junction kept 10 bases outside the gene matches.

V gene TRBV28 combines with J gene TRBJ2-7; 7 nucleotides line up with TRBD1. Germline-derived CDR1 and CDR2 are MDHEN and SYDVKM. The CDR3 is made up of 18 amino acids. V lost 6 bases, J lost 0 bases, and 17 bases stayed unmatched. In DNA form, the CDR3 reads TGTGCCAGCAGAACCATGGAGACAGGGCTGACCAGCTCCTACGAGCAGTACTTC. It codes for CASRTMETGLTSSYEQYF.

This clonotype was seen at least ten times. The V and J genes are TRBV30 and TRBJ2-7; D is possibly TRBD2 (6 bases). V was clipped by 4 bases and J by 3 bases, with 13 bases between them. CDR1 is GTSNPN and CDR2 is SVGIG in the germline V gene (reference sequence). The CDR3 totals 13 residues. The CDR3 spells CAWKAGSRYEQYF. The CDR3 region has the DNA TGTGCCTGGAAGGCGGGGAGTCGCTACGAGCAGTACTTC. Drawing the rest from reference TRBV30 and TRBJ2-7, the complete variable domain is SQTIHQWPATLVQPVGSPLSLECTVEGTSNPNLYWYRQAAGRGLQLLFYSVGIGQISSEVPQNLSASRPQDRQFILSSKKLLLSDSGFYLCAWKAGSRYEQYFGPGTRLTVT.

This clonotype appeared many times. V is TRBV5-6 and J is TRBJ1-1; no definite D call. The germline V gene has CDR1 SGHDT and CDR2 YYEEEE. V lost 4 bases and J lost 1, with 5 bases in between. This CDR3 has 12 amino acids. CDR3 residues: CASSNTNTEAFF. The DNA of the CDR3 is TGTGCCAGCAGCAACACGAACACTGAAGCTTTCTTT.

The rearrangement uses TRBV7-9 and TRBJ2-7; D possibly corresponds to TRBD1 (6 bases). Trimming removed 7 bases at V and 4 bases at J, with 14 bases between. This CDR3 is built from 13 residues. CDR1 is SEHNR, CDR2 FQNEAQ, per germline (reference sequence). CDR3 amino acids: CASTLVGGYEQYF. For the CDR3, the DNA is TGTGCCAGCACCCTAGTAGGGGGATACGAGCAGTACTTC.

The CDR3 here is CAISEASGSAYEQYF. The DNA for the CDR3 is TGTGCCATCAGTGAGGCTAGCGGGAGCGCCTACGAGCAGTACTTC. The chain couples TRBV10-3 to TRBJ2-7; 10 bases map to TRBD2. Germline trimming cut 2 bases from V and 2 bases from J; bases unmatched to any gene: 3. CDR1 and CDR2 from the germline V gene are ENHRY and SYGVKD. This CDR3 comprises 15 residues.